Sequencing of this TCR beta chain was carried out in a study of blood T cell repertoires in COVID-19. Per germline, CDR1 KGHSH and CDR2 LQKENI. CDR3 length equals 14 residues. The germline V and J ends were trimmed by 3 bases and 3 bases, with 9 bases remaining between them. TCRdb's copy holds only in-frame clones and misses some; the assay was immunoSEQ multiplex PCR. This repertoire shows roughly 210,000 clones, roughly 84% found once; its top ten account for over 9.5%. The sample holds a few counts of this clone. The source is a woman older than 75 with COVID-19, enrolled during active disease. The rearrangement joins TRBV18 to TRBJ2-1, with a weak D call TRBD1 (6 bases). Sequencing was performed on peripheral blood. The CDR3 region has the DNA TGTGCCAGCTCACCTACGGACAGCTACAATGAGCAGTTCTTC. The encoded protein is CASSPTDSYNEQFF.